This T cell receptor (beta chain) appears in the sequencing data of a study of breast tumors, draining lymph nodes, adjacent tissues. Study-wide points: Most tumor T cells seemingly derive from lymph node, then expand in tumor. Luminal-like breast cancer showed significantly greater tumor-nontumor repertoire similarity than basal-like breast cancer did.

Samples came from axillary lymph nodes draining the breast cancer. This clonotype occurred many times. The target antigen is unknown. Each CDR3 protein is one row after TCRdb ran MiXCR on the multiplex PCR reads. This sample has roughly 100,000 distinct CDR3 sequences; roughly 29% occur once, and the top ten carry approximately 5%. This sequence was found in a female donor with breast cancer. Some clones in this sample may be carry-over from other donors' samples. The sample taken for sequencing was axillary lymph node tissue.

DNA of the CDR3: TGTGCCAGCAGCTTTTCCTCTGGTAATGAGCAGTTCTTC. Translated: CASSFSSGNEQFF. This chain connects TRBV5-6 to TRBJ2-1; D not resolved. The V gene lost 2 bases and the J gene lost 7 bases, with 10 bases spanning the gap. The CDR3 is 13 amino acids. CDR1 is SGHDT and CDR2 is YYEEEE in the germline V gene.